This TCR beta chain was sequenced in a study of T cell responses to AZD1222 COVID-19 vaccine. Whole-study results and caveats: Donors were mostly white British, more females; clonal diversity possibly underestimated. Reports say nearly half of spike-specific TCRs go after unmutated variant regions.

The CDR3 is 13 amino acids. Germline CDR1 and CDR2: SGHRS and YFSETQ. The V end lost 3 bases, the J end lost 3 bases, and 10 bases lay between the germline ends. Whether given at about 4 or about 12 weeks, second doses were pooled. Profiled with immunoSEQ multiplex PCR; TCRdb holds only in-frame clones, not every one. The data contain some 130,000 clones, roughly 91% of them singletons. Of note for this clone: Its antigen is unknown.

This TCR derives from an adult who received the AZD1222 COVID-19 vaccine. The sequences come from peripheral blood, collected 28 days after the second AZD1222 dose. V is TRBV5-1 and J is TRBJ2-7; D gene ambiguous. CDR3 amino acids: CASSSSTGYEQYF. The CDR3 nucleotides read TGCGCCAGCAGCTCATCGACCGGCTACGAGCAGTACTTC.